The 4 T cell receptor beta chains presented below share a single source sample, sequenced in a study of response to subunit inactivated influenza vaccine. Via MiXCR, TCRdb re-called the RT-PCR reads, giving one row per CDR3 protein. Of 150,000 to 200,000 distinct CDR3 sequences listed, roughly a tenth are singletons. The source material was CD8+ T cells sorted from PBMCs, sampled less than 25 months after vaccination. The origin of the receptors is a man in his fifties or sixties who received an inactivated influenza vaccine.

A word on this clonotype: A read error may explain this, as a much larger clone is one base away. V usage is TRBV28 and J usage is TRBJ2-3; 12 bases match TRBD2. This CDR3 region has 15 residues. The germline gives CDR1 MDHEN, CDR2 SYDVKM. The CDR3 loop reads CASSWTSGNTYTQYF. In DNA, the CDR3 is TGTGCCAGCAGCTGGACTAGCGGGAACACATATACGCAGTATTTT.

This clonotype was observed a few times. The CDR3 protein is CASSQETSGSVDPQYF. In DNA, the CDR3 is TGTGCCAGCAGCCAAGAAACTAGCGGGAGCGTGGATCCGCAGTATTTT. The chain recombines TRBV4-2 with TRBJ2-3; 11 nucleotides agree with TRBD2. Germline V gene data show CDR1 as LGHNA and CDR2 as YNFKEQ. The CDR3 runs 16 residues. Trimming took 0 bases from V and 10 from J; bases not matched to a gene: 9.

This clonotype was counted only a few times. The CDR3: CASSHADGLAGVADTQYF. DNA of the CDR3: TGCGCCAGCAGCCACGCTGATGGACTAGCGGGGGTTGCAGATACGCAGTATTTT. V is TRBV4-3 and J is TRBJ2-3; 13 bases map to TRBD2. The CDR3 extends over 18 amino acids. The V and J ends lost 3 bases and 4 bases, in that order; junction bases with no gene match: 10. The germline V gene encodes CDR1 LGHNA and CDR2 YSLEER.

This clonotype was counted at least ten times. J is TRBJ2-1 and V is TRBV24-1, with 10 nucleotides matching TRBD2. The CDR3 totals 14 residues. Germline CDR1 and CDR2: KGHDR and SFDVKD. Unmatched junction bases numbered 7, after V lost 10 bases and J lost 5 bases. CDR3 bases: TGTGCCACAAAGAGCGGGAGGGACCACAATGAGCAGTTCTTC. It translates to CATKSGRDHNEQFF.